A selection of T cell receptor beta chains follows, all from one sample in a study of T-cell reconstitution after alpha-beta-depleted transplantation in children. One entry per CDR3 protein, called by TCRdb with MiXCR from the PCR reads. The sample comprises roughly 670,000 distinct CDR3 sequences, approximately 14% of which are singletons, and about 0.77% rests with the top ten. The sequences come from PBMCs, collected before TCRalphabeta/CD19-depleted stem cell transplant. The receptor set was obtained from a girl aged 2-10 years with congenital amegakaryocytic thrombocytopenia, due to receive a stem cell transplant. Each CDR3 is given with its conserved first and last residue. Each record gives: D gene, clone size, V gene, J gene, CDR3 protein, CDR3 DNA. A D gene is named only where the DNA matches it firmly. Clone size is shown for a subset of rows, as once, few, many or a class of expanded clone.

D gene: -
clone size: many
V gene: TRBV6-5
J gene: TRBJ2-2
CDR3 protein: CASSYVAHTGELFF
CDR3 DNA: TGTGCCAGCAGTTACGTAGCGCACACCGGGGAGCTGTTTTTT

D gene: -
clone size: -
V gene: TRBV19
J gene: TRBJ2-3
CDR3 protein: CASSIKVRGGTDTQYF
CDR3 DNA: TGTGCCAGTAGTATAAAGGTCAGGGGAGGCACAGATACGCAGTATTTT

D gene: -
clone size: -
V gene: TRBV5-8
J gene: TRBJ2-1
CDR3 protein: CASTLPWLGSYNEQFF
CDR3 DNA: TGTGCCAGCACCCTACCCTGGTTGGGGTCCTACAATGAGCAGTTCTTC

D gene: TRBD1
clone size: -
V gene: TRBV5-1
J gene: TRBJ2-7
CDR3 protein: CASSPPADRATVSVPYEQYF
CDR3 DNA: TGCGCCAGCAGCCCCCCTGCTGACAGGGCAACCGTCTCCGTTCCCTACGAGCAGTACTTC

D gene: TRBD2
clone size: few
V gene: TRBV15
J gene: TRBJ2-4
CDR3 protein: CATSINPWGGKSIQYF
CDR3 DNA: TGTGCCACCAGCATCAACCCATGGGGGGGGAAAAGCATTCAGTACTTC

D gene: TRBD1
clone size: -
V gene: TRBV11-2
J gene: TRBJ2-7
CDR3 protein: CASSLGWTGNYEQYF
CDR3 DNA: TGTGCCAGCAGCTTAGGTTGGACAGGAAACTACGAGCAGTACTTC

D gene: -
clone size: -
V gene: TRBV12-3/TRBV12-4
J gene: TRBJ1-1
CDR3 protein: CTFSSRGSGTEAFF
CDR3 DNA: TGTACCTTCAGTTCGAGGGGGTCGGGCACTGAAGCTTTCTTT

D gene: -
clone size: many
V gene: TRBV5-1
J gene: TRBJ2-7
CDR3 protein: CASSSTGTYEQYF
CDR3 DNA: TGTGCCAGCAGTTCAACTGGAACCTACGAGCAGTACTTC

D gene: TRBD1
clone size: -
V gene: TRBV12-3/TRBV12-4
J gene: TRBJ2-7
CDR3 protein: CASKTQGVDEQYF
CDR3 DNA: TGTGCCAGCAAGACACAGGGGGTCGACGAGCAGTACTTC

D gene: -
clone size: many
V gene: TRBV20-1
J gene: TRBJ1-2
CDR3 protein: CSALTGRLNGYTF
CDR3 DNA: TGCAGTGCTCTCACAGGGAGATTGAATGGCTACACCTTC

D gene: -
clone size: many
V gene: TRBV20-1
J gene: TRBJ2-5
CDR3 protein: CSALLAGGRETQYF
CDR3 DNA: TGCAGTGCTCTACTAGCAGGGGGGAGAGAGACCCAGTACTTC

D gene: -
clone size: -
V gene: TRBV5-1
J gene: TRBJ2-7
CDR3 protein: CASSLTGRGTYEQYF
CDR3 DNA: TGCGCCAGCAGCTTGACCGGACGGGGGACCTACGAGCAGTACTTC

D gene: -
clone size: -
V gene: TRBV20-1
J gene: TRBJ2-7
CDR3 protein: CSASTSYSYEQYF
CDR3 DNA: TGCAGTGCTAGCACTAGCTATAGCTACGAGCAGTACTTC

D gene: TRBD1
clone size: few
V gene: TRBV4-1
J gene: TRBJ2-7
CDR3 protein: CASSRTGTGTYEQYF
CDR3 DNA: TGCGCCAGCAGCCGAACCGGGACAGGGACCTACGAGCAGTACTTC

D gene: TRBD1
clone size: few
V gene: TRBV3-1
J gene: TRBJ1-1
CDR3 protein: CASSHGTGGASTEAFF
CDR3 DNA: TGTGCCAGCAGCCACGGGACAGGGGGCGCGTCCACTGAAGCTTTCTTT

D gene: -
clone size: -
V gene: TRBV20-1
J gene: TRBJ1-2
CDR3 protein: CSARPDERMGYTF
CDR3 DNA: TGCAGTGCTAGGCCTGATGAGCGTATGGGCTACACCTTC

D gene: TRBD1
clone size: many
V gene: TRBV20-1
J gene: TRBJ2-3
CDR3 protein: CSARATGSFLSDTQYF
CDR3 DNA: TGCAGTGCTAGGGCGACAGGGAGTTTCCTGTCAGATACGCAGTATTTT

D gene: -
clone size: many
V gene: TRBV2
J gene: TRBJ1-5
CDR3 protein: CASSGQDRMGQPQHF
CDR3 DNA: TGTGCCAGCAGTGGCCAAGACAGGATGGGTCAGCCCCAGCATTTT

D gene: -
clone size: many
V gene: TRBV29-1
J gene: TRBJ2-1
CDR3 protein: CSVVGQYNEQFF
CDR3 DNA: TGCAGCGTTGTGGGTCAGTACAATGAGCAGTTCTTC

D gene: -
clone size: many
V gene: TRBV20-1
J gene: TRBJ2-7
CDR3 protein: CSASRGPDAPEQYF
CDR3 DNA: TGCAGTGCTAGTAGAGGGCCGGACGCTCCCGAGCAGTACTTC

D gene: -
clone size: few
V gene: TRBV7-9
J gene: TRBJ1-1
CDR3 protein: CASSLEGAVTEAFF
CDR3 DNA: TGTGCCAGCAGCTTAGAAGGGGCAGTTACTGAAGCTTTCTTT

D gene: -
clone size: many
V gene: TRBV5-1
J gene: TRBJ2-2
CDR3 protein: CASSLSETGELFF
CDR3 DNA: TGCGCCAGCAGCTTGAGCGAGACCGGGGAGCTGTTTTTT

D gene: -
clone size: -
V gene: TRBV5-1
J gene: TRBJ2-2
CDR3 protein: CASSRDGTPERFLGELFF
CDR3 DNA: TGCGCCAGCAGCAGGGACGGGACTCCAGAGAGGTTCCTCGGGGAGCTGTTTTTT

D gene: TRBD1
clone size: -
V gene: TRBV20-1
J gene: TRBJ2-2
CDR3 protein: CSAPGQGNTGELFF
CDR3 DNA: TGCAGTGCTCCGGGACAGGGGAACACCGGGGAGCTGTTTTTT

D gene: -
clone size: -
V gene: TRBV30
J gene: TRBJ2-1
CDR3 protein: CAFAGWGARNEQFF
CDR3 DNA: TGTGCCTTCGCCGGGTGGGGGGCGCGCAATGAGCAGTTCTTC

D gene: -
clone size: -
V gene: TRBV7-2
J gene: TRBJ2-2
CDR3 protein: CASSFVGGTGELFF
CDR3 DNA: TGTGCCAGCAGCTTTGTGGGCGGCACCGGGGAGCTGTTTTTT

D gene: -
clone size: -
V gene: TRBV27
J gene: TRBJ1-1
CDR3 protein: CASSSVPGEAEAFF
CDR3 DNA: TGTGCCAGCAGTTCTGTGCCCGGTGAGGCTGAAGCTTTCTTT

D gene: -
clone size: -
V gene: TRBV30
J gene: TRBJ2-5
CDR3 protein: CAWLRAGETQYF
CDR3 DNA: TGTGCCTGGCTTAGGGCGGGGGAGACCCAGTACTTC

D gene: -
clone size: -
V gene: TRBV19
J gene: TRBJ2-7
CDR3 protein: CASSWTIGGAGYEQYF
CDR3 DNA: TGTGCCAGTAGTTGGACCATCGGAGGAGCTGGCTACGAGCAGTACTTC

D gene: -
clone size: many
V gene: TRBV20-1
J gene: TRBJ1-4
CDR3 protein: CSGLEPTNEKLFF
CDR3 DNA: TGCAGTGGCTTGGAACCCACTAATGAAAAACTGTTTTTT

D gene: TRBD1
clone size: -
V gene: TRBV7-2
J gene: TRBJ2-3
CDR3 protein: CASNPQTGGILDTQYF
CDR3 DNA: TGTGCCAGCAACCCCCAGACAGGGGGAATACTCGATACGCAGTATTTT

D gene: -
clone size: few
V gene: TRBV27
J gene: TRBJ2-7
CDR3 protein: CASRQVPYEQYF
CDR3 DNA: TGTGCCAGCAGACAGGTCCCCTACGAGCAGTACTTC

D gene: TRBD2
clone size: few
V gene: TRBV7-8
J gene: TRBJ2-7
CDR3 protein: CASSLGGGLAGRPEQYF
CDR3 DNA: TGTGCCAGCAGCTTAGGAGGTGGTCTAGCGGGCCGCCCCGAGCAGTACTTC

D gene: -
clone size: few
V gene: TRBV5-1
J gene: TRBJ1-3
CDR3 protein: CASSLNPGATSGNTIYF
CDR3 DNA: TGCGCCAGCAGCTTGAATCCAGGGGCGACCTCTGGAAACACCATATATTTT

D gene: -
clone size: -
V gene: TRBV15
J gene: TRBJ2-1
CDR3 protein: CATSRPERLTSMDEQFF
CDR3 DNA: TGTGCCACCAGCAGACCTGAGAGGTTGACGTCTATGGATGAGCAGTTCTTC

D gene: TRBD2
clone size: many
V gene: TRBV20-1
J gene: TRBJ2-1
CDR3 protein: CSAPTVGSGPNNEQFF
CDR3 DNA: TGCAGTGCCCCCACTGTAGGTAGCGGGCCCAACAATGAGCAGTTCTTC

D gene: -
clone size: many
V gene: TRBV5-6
J gene: TRBJ1-4
CDR3 protein: CASSLAGDNEKLFF
CDR3 DNA: TGTGCCAGCAGCTTGGCGGGCGACAACGAAAAACTGTTTTTT

D gene: TRBD2
clone size: many
V gene: TRBV24-1
J gene: TRBJ2-1
CDR3 protein: CATSPRTSGRVFSSNEQFF
CDR3 DNA: TGTGCCACCTCTCCGCGGACTAGCGGGAGGGTGTTTAGCAGCAATGAGCAGTTCTTC

D gene: -
clone size: many
V gene: TRBV28
J gene: TRBJ2-3
CDR3 protein: CASTAGYTDTQYF
CDR3 DNA: TGTGCCAGCACGGCGGGCTACACAGATACGCAGTATTTT

D gene: TRBD1
clone size: few
V gene: TRBV12-3/TRBV12-4
J gene: TRBJ2-3
CDR3 protein: CASSSRGWNTDTQYF
CDR3 DNA: TGTGCCAGCAGCTCCAGGGGGTGGAACACAGATACGCAGTATTTT

D gene: -
clone size: many
V gene: TRBV20-1
J gene: TRBJ1-1
CDR3 protein: CSAQSGPHTEAFF
CDR3 DNA: TGCAGTGCACAGTCGGGACCCCACACTGAAGCTTTCTTT

D gene: -
clone size: -
V gene: TRBV20-1
J gene: TRBJ2-1
CDR3 protein: CSARNNRVRNEQFF
CDR3 DNA: TGCAGTGCTAGGAACAACAGGGTCCGCAATGAGCAGTTCTTC

D gene: -
clone size: many
V gene: TRBV20-1
J gene: TRBJ2-1
CDR3 protein: CSANPFGHEQFF
CDR3 DNA: TGCAGTGCTAACCCCTTCGGGCATGAGCAGTTCTTC

D gene: TRBD2
clone size: -
V gene: TRBV4-1
J gene: TRBJ2-1
CDR3 protein: CASSQQTSGEYNEQFF
CDR3 DNA: TGCGCCAGCAGCCAACAGACTAGCGGAGAATACAATGAGCAGTTCTTC

D gene: TRBD1
clone size: -
V gene: TRBV3-1
J gene: TRBJ2-6
CDR3 protein: CASSRRGRIPSGANVLTF
CDR3 DNA: TGTGCCAGCAGCCGCAGGGGGCGCATACCCTCTGGGGCCAACGTCCTGACTTTC

D gene: TRBD2
clone size: few
V gene: TRBV20-1
J gene: TRBJ2-7
CDR3 protein: CSAEGEGRWEQYF
CDR3 DNA: TGCAGTGCTGAAGGGGAGGGCCGGTGGGAGCAGTACTTC

D gene: -
clone size: few
V gene: TRBV5-5
J gene: TRBJ2-1
CDR3 protein: CASSLVGHEQFF
CDR3 DNA: TGTGCCAGCAGCTTAGTTGGTCACGAGCAGTTCTTC

D gene: TRBD1
clone size: -
V gene: TRBV7-8
J gene: TRBJ2-7
CDR3 protein: CASSFSKDRANYEQYF
CDR3 DNA: TGTGCCAGCAGCTTTAGCAAGGACAGGGCCAACTACGAGCAGTACTTC

D gene: -
clone size: -
V gene: TRBV7-9
J gene: TRBJ2-4
CDR3 protein: CASSPTANIQYF
CDR3 DNA: TGTGCCAGCAGCCCGACTGCCAACATTCAGTACTTC

D gene: -
clone size: many
V gene: TRBV18
J gene: TRBJ2-7
CDR3 protein: CASSPPSRGGYEQYF
CDR3 DNA: TGTGCCAGCTCACCACCGAGTAGGGGGGGCTACGAGCAGTACTTC

D gene: -
clone size: -
V gene: TRBV7-6
J gene: TRBJ1-3
CDR3 protein: CASSLGQISGNTIYF
CDR3 DNA: TGTGCCAGCAGCTTAGGGCAGATCTCTGGAAACACCATATATTTT

D gene: -
clone size: few
V gene: TRBV5-6
J gene: TRBJ2-7
CDR3 protein: CASSLSMGSYEQYF
CDR3 DNA: TGTGCCAGCAGCTTGTCCATGGGTAGCTACGAGCAGTACTTC

D gene: -
clone size: -
V gene: TRBV24-1
J gene: TRBJ1-3
CDR3 protein: CATSDSRRTGNTIYF
CDR3 DNA: TGTGCCACCAGTGACTCCAGAAGAACCGGAAACACCATATATTTT

D gene: TRBD2
clone size: -
V gene: TRBV7-7
J gene: TRBJ2-3
CDR3 protein: CASSLGPGLAPADTQYF
CDR3 DNA: TGTGCCAGCAGCTTAGGGCCGGGACTAGCGCCCGCAGATACGCAGTATTTT

D gene: -
clone size: many
V gene: TRBV12-3/TRBV12-4
J gene: TRBJ1-3
CDR3 protein: CASSRGNTIYF
CDR3 DNA: TGTGCCAGCAGTCGTGGAAACACCATATATTTT

D gene: TRBD2
clone size: few
V gene: TRBV18
J gene: TRBJ2-1
CDR3 protein: CASSSGLAGAYNEQFF
CDR3 DNA: TGTGCCAGCTCATCCGGACTAGCGGGAGCTTACAATGAGCAGTTCTTC

D gene: -
clone size: few
V gene: TRBV20-1
J gene: TRBJ2-3
CDR3 protein: CSARSPTDTQYF
CDR3 DNA: TGCAGTGCGAGGTCGCCGACAGATACGCAGTATTTT